The clone carrying this TCR beta chain was counted a single time. This sample was taken from a study of Ad26.COV2.S vaccination and SARS-CoV-2 variants. For the study at large: Intramuscular Ad26.COV2.S at 5x10^10 or 1x10^11 viral particles.

Treatment noted: 15 to 20 received Ad26.COV2.S at low or high dose, single or two shots; several received placebo; per-sample allocation not given. Vaccine and placebo recipients were sampled on day 63 after the first injection. Germline values: CDR1 SGHTS, CDR2 YDEGEE. V was shortened by 4 bases and J by 0 bases, with 14 bases between the two germline ends. The CDR3 sequence is 16 residues long. Only in-frame clones appear in the TCRdb table, and some are missing; sequencing was by immunoSEQ multiplex PCR. There are 300,000 to 350,000 clones in the sample; approximately 90% occur only once, and around 5.3% lies in the top ten.

This receptor was obtained from a person between 18 and 59 years old who received the Ad26.COV2.S COVID-19 vaccine or a placebo. Sequences were derived from peripheral blood, sampled in a trial of Ad26.COV2.S vaccine versus placebo. The chain uses TRBV5-8 and TRBJ1-5; D may be TRBD1 (6 bases). The CDR3 DNA is TGTGCCAGCAGCGCACCCTGGGGGCTTAGCAATCAGCCCCAGCATTTT. This sequence encodes CASSAPWGLSNQPQHF.